A single sample is the source of the 16 T cell receptor beta chains below, sequenced in a study of T cell responses to AZD1222 COVID-19 vaccine. Sequenced by immunoSEQ multiplex PCR; TCRdb stores in-frame clones only, minus some. The sample carries approximately 100,000 clones, less than 95% recorded once. The sequenced sample was peripheral blood, obtained 28 days after the second AZD1222 dose. Receptors originate from an adult who received the AZD1222 COVID-19 vaccine.

V is TRBV7-3 and J is TRBJ1-3; 7 bases are shared with TRBD1. The CDR3 runs to 15 residues. CDR1 and CDR2 from the germline V gene are SGHTA and FQGTGA. J gave up 2 bases and V 5 bases, and 6 bases lay outside the gene matches. This chain's CDR3 is CASSLSTGTGNTIYF. CDR3 DNA sequence: TGTGCCAGCAGCCTCTCGACAGGGACTGGAAACACCATATATTTT.

This chain links TRBV5-5 with TRBJ2-3, with D uncertain. The germline V and J ends were trimmed by 7 bases and 0 bases, with 18 bases remaining between them. The germline V gene has CDR1 SGHKS and CDR2 YYEKEE (reference sequence). This CDR3 spans 16 amino acids. The CDR3: CASLSGVGLSTDTQYF. In DNA form, the CDR3 reads TGTGCCAGCCTCTCGGGCGTGGGCCTTAGCACAGATACGCAGTATTTT.

V is TRBV24-1 and J is TRBJ2-3; 8 nucleotides line up with TRBD2. Germline values: CDR1 KGHDR, CDR2 SFDVKD. The CDR3 spans 14 residues. V lost 4 bases and J lost 5; bases outside the gene matches: 4. The CDR3, as DNA: TGTGCCACCAGTGACCCGGGGGGGGGAGATACGCAGTATTTT. Amino acid sequence: CATSDPGGGDTQYF.

The chain combines TRBV6-5 with TRBJ1-1; a possible D gene is TRBD1 (5 bases). The CDR3 has 14 amino acids. The V gene's germline CDR1 is MNHEY and CDR2 SVGAGI. The ends were cut back, 2 bases at V and 1 base at J, with 8 bases in the middle. CDR3 loop: CASSYPTENTEAFF. CDR3 coding DNA: TGTGCCAGCAGTTACCCGACAGAGAACACTGAAGCTTTCTTT.

V and J are TRBV7-3 and TRBJ2-7; D is undetermined. This CDR3 contains 13 residues. Germline V gives CDR1 SGHTA, CDR2 FQGTGA. V was clipped by 2 bases and J by 5 bases, with 10 bases between them. The CDR3 here is CASSLSQSDEQYF. The CDR3 nucleotides are TGTGCCAGCAGCTTATCACAGTCCGACGAGCAGTACTTC.

This clone was recorded once. V is TRBV5-1 and J is TRBJ2-5; 7 bases fit TRBD1. The CDR3 consists of 15 residues. From germline, CDR1 is SGHRS and CDR2 YFSETQ. The V gene end was trimmed by 2 bases and the J gene end by 5 bases; junction bases not matched to a gene: 9. The CDR3 DNA reads TGCGCCAGCAGCTTCCCCGACAGGGCGGGTGAGACCCAGTACTTC. The encoded protein is CASSFPDRAGETQYF.

In its sample, this clone was seen a few times. V is TRBV7-9 and J is TRBJ1-1; perhaps TRBD1 as D (6 bases). This CDR3 comprises 12 residues. Germline lookup yields CDR1 SEHNR and CDR2 FQNEAQ (reference sequence). The V and J ends lost 10 bases and 10 bases respectively, with 19 bases between them. CDR3 sequence reads: CATQGGAGGAFF. The CDR3 DNA follows: TGTGCCACCCAAGGGGGGGCAGGAGGAGCTTTCTTT.

This CDR3 reads CASSYRRDRSYGYTF. In DNA, the CDR3 is TGTGCCAGCAGTTACCGACGGGACAGGTCCTATGGCTACACCTTC. The V and J genes are TRBV6-5 and TRBJ1-2; 8 nucleotides match TRBD1. From germline, CDR1 is MNHEY and CDR2 SVGAGI. V was pared by 2 bases and J by 4 bases, with 6 bases of the junction left unmatched. There are 15 residues in the CDR3.

The gene calls are TRBV24-1 and TRBJ2-2; D gene uncertain. Germline lookup yields CDR1 KGHDR and CDR2 SFDVKD. CDR3 size: 13 residues. Deletions cut 9 bases from V and 5 bases from J, with 12 bases between. CDR3 DNA sequence: TGTGCCACCCACTGGCCAGCAACCGGGGAGCTGTTTTTT. This sequence encodes CATHWPATGELFF.

This clone was seen only once. The V and J genes are TRBV6-5 and TRBJ1-1; a weak D match, TRBD1 (5 bases). The CDR3 spans 14 residues. Germline CDR1 MNHEY, CDR2 SVGAGI. The V end was cut by 6 bases, the J end by 3 bases, with 14 bases between. CDR3: CASSARAGYTEAFF. CDR3 nucleotide sequence: TGTGCCAGCAGCGCCAGGGCGGGATACACTGAAGCTTTCTTT.

The chain joins TRBV2 to TRBJ2-7; tentatively, D is TRBD2 (5 bases). CDR3 length equals 13 residues. CDR1 and CDR2 (germline): SNHLY, FYNNEI. The V gene lost 5 bases and the J gene lost 2 bases, with 10 bases spanning the gap. The CDR3, as DNA: TGTGCCAGCAGTCACCGGGAAACCTACGAGCAGTACTTC. It codes for CASSHRETYEQYF. Drawing the rest from reference TRBV2 and TRBJ2-7, the complete variable domain is EPEVTQTPSHQVTQMGQEVILRCVPISNHLYFYWYRQILGQKVEFLVSFYNNEISEKSEIFDDQFSVERPDGSNFTLKIRSTKLEDSAMYFCASSHRETYEQYFGPGTRLTVT.

The chain links TRBV9 to TRBJ2-4, with 13 bases aligning to TRBD2. CDR3 size: 16 residues. The V gene's germline CDR1 is SGDLS and CDR2 YYNGEE. V trimming: 0 bases; J trimming: 8 bases; junction bases outside the gene matches: 5. The CDR3 region has the DNA TGTGCCAGCAGCGTAGGGGGACTAGCGGGGCGAGACATTCAGTACTTC. As protein: CASSVGGLAGRDIQYF.

This chain connects TRBV4-1 to TRBJ1-4, with 11 bases aligning to TRBD1. CDR1 MGHRA and CDR2 YSYEKL come from the germline V gene. The ends lost 1 base at V and 7 bases at J; junction bases unmatched: 5. The CDR3 extends over 16 amino acids. The CDR3, as DNA: TGCGCCAGCAGCCAAGGTGTGGACAGGGGGCGTGAAAAACTGTTTTTT. Protein sequence: CASSQGVDRGREKLFF.

CDR3 in amino acids: CASSLEGGNTIYF. The CDR3 region has the DNA TGCGCCAGCAGCTTGGAAGGGGGAAACACCATATATTTT. This chain uses TRBV5-1 with TRBJ1-3, with D unresolved. CDR1 SGHRS and CDR2 YFSETQ come from the germline V gene. The CDR3 is 13 amino acids. Trimming cost V 0 bases and J 4 bases, with 5 bases left between them.

The gene calls are TRBV9 and TRBJ2-2, with 8 nucleotides matching TRBD2. The trim removed 0 bases at V and 2 bases at J, leaving 6 bases unmatched. The length of the CDR3 is 17 residues. Per germline, CDR1 SGDLS and CDR2 YYNGEE. CDR3: CASSVAGTSLNTGELFF. The CDR3 DNA is TGTGCCAGCAGCGTAGCTGGGACTAGTCTCAACACCGGGGAGCTGTTTTTT.

This chain connects TRBV15 to TRBJ2-7; weak D call: TRBD1 (6 bases). CDR3 length: 14 residues. Between the trimmed V and J ends, which lost 0 bases and 5 bases, there was a span of 11 bases. Germline V CDR1 and CDR2: LNHNV, YYDKDF (reference sequence). The CDR3 reads CATSRDRGGDEQYF. The CDR3 DNA is TGTGCCACCAGCAGAGACAGGGGTGGGGACGAGCAGTACTTC.